These 10 T cell receptor beta chains were sequenced from one sample in a study of T cell changes during pregnancy in multiple sclerosis. Sequenced by immunoSEQ multiplex PCR; TCRdb stores in-frame clones only, minus some. The repertoire holds about 110,000 clones, with about 90% as singletons. This specimen consisted of peripheral blood, obtained before pregnancy. Receptors were obtained from a female donor with multiple sclerosis, enrolled in a pregnancy study.

V is TRBV15 and J is TRBJ2-1; TRBD2 aligns across 7 bases. After removal of 3 bases from V and 10 bases from J, the junction contained 18 bases not matched to a gene. CDR1 is LNHNV, CDR2 YYDKDF, per germline (reference sequence). The CDR3 runs to 17 residues. CDR3 sequence reads: CATSRRGPGTTAGEQFF. DNA for the CDR3: TGTGCCACCAGCAGGAGGGGCCCCGGGACTACCGCAGGGGAGCAGTTCTTC.

The rearrangement uses TRBV7-2 and TRBJ1-4, with D tentatively TRBD1 (5 bases). V lost 5 bases and J 2 bases, leaving 21 bases between the germline ends. The germline gives CDR1 SGHTA, CDR2 FQGNSA. The CDR3 loop spans 18 amino acids. CDR3 sequence (DNA): TGTGCCAGCAGCCCCACTATCCGCAGGGCAAGGACTAATGAAAAACTGTTTTTT. Amino acids: CASSPTIRRARTNEKLFF.

The chain combines TRBV4-1 with TRBJ2-7, with 12 bases matching TRBD2. Germline lookup yields CDR1 MGHRA and CDR2 YSYEKL. There are 21 residues in the CDR3. Trimming took 0 bases from V and 2 from J; bases not matched to a gene: 17. The CDR3 sequence: CASSQDDLASGRVTRTYEQYF. Here the CDR3 DNA reads TGCGCCAGCAGCCAAGATGACCTGGCTAGCGGGAGGGTAACACGAACCTACGAGCAGTACTTC.

In this sample, this clone turned up once. The rearrangement links TRBV5-1 to TRBJ2-5; D is ambiguous. The ends were cut back, 4 bases at V and 5 bases at J, with 18 bases in the middle. Germline CDR1 reads SGHRS; CDR2 reads YFSETQ. The CDR3 sequence is 15 residues long. CDR3 protein: CASSVTKQLRETQYF. The CDR3 DNA reads TGCGCCAGCAGCGTGACGAAACAGCTCAGGGAGACCCAGTACTTC.

The chain employs TRBV2 and TRBJ1-3; D gene uncertain. Trimming left V 4 bases short and J 0 bases short, with 19 bases between. This CDR3 is built from 18 residues. Per germline, CDR1 SNHLY and CDR2 FYNNEI. The CDR3 sequence: CASSGPRVEVPSGNTIYF. Written as DNA, the CDR3 is TGTGCCAGCAGTGGGCCACGGGTGGAGGTACCCTCTGGAAACACCATATATTTT.

The sample holds a few counts of this clone. V is TRBV5-1 and J is TRBJ2-7; D remains ambiguous. Per the germline V gene, CDR1 is SGHRS and CDR2 is YFSETQ. Trimming shortened V by 4 bases and J by 5 bases, and 7 bases separated the two germline ends. This CDR3 is 11 amino acids long. Written as DNA, the CDR3 is TGCGCCAGCAGCGAACATGACGAGCAGTACTTC. Amino acid sequence: CASSEHDEQYF.

This chain uses TRBV28 with TRBJ2-1, with 10 bases fitting TRBD1. The junction had 8 bases not matched to a gene; V was cut back by 6 bases and J by 6 bases. Per germline, CDR1 MDHEN and CDR2 SYDVKM. The CDR3 is 15 amino acids. CDR3 sequence: CASSSGTGVFNEQFF. The CDR3 DNA reads TGTGCCAGCAGCTCCGGGACAGGGGTTTTCAATGAGCAGTTCTTC.

The V and J genes are TRBV9 and TRBJ1-2; unclear D gene. CDR1 is SGDLS, CDR2 YYNGEE, per germline. V lost 0 bases and J 0 bases, leaving 12 bases between the germline ends. The CDR3 runs 16 residues. The CDR3 DNA follows: TGTGCCAGCAGCGTAGGCTGGGAGGCAGCTAACTATGGCTACACCTTC. Amino acid sequence: CASSVGWEAANYGYTF.

J is TRBJ1-2 and V is TRBV28; 7 positions match TRBD1. V shed 11 bases and J 4 bases; nucleotides not matched to a gene: 10. This CDR3 region has 13 residues. The germline gives CDR1 MDHEN, CDR2 SYDVKM. The CDR3 DNA sequence: TGTGCCGCAGTTCCGGGACAGTCCTATGGCTACACCTTC. Its translation is CAAVPGQSYGYTF.

The J gene is TRBJ1-2, the V gene TRBV19; D is ambiguous. This CDR3 has 16 residues. V lost 1 base to trimming and J lost 5 bases, with 17 bases between them. CDR1 is LNHDA and CDR2 is SQIVND in the germline V gene (reference sequence). This chain's CDR3 is CASSIGPGSVLYGYTF. Here the CDR3 DNA reads TGTGCCAGTAGTATAGGGCCTGGTAGCGTCTTATATGGCTACACCTTC.